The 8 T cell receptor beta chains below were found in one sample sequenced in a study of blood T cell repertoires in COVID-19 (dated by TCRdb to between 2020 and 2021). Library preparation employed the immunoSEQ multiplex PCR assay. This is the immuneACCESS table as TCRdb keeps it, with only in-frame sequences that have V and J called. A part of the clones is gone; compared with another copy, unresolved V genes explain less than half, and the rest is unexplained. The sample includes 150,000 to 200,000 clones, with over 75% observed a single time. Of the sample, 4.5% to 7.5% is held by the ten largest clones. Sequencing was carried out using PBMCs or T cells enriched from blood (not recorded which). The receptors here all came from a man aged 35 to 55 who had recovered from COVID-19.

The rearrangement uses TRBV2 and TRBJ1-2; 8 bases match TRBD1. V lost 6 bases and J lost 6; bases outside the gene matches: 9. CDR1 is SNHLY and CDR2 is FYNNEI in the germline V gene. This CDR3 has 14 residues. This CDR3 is CASSRGQGLHGYTF. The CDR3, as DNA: TGTGCCAGCAGCCGAGGACAGGGACTCCATGGCTACACCTTC.

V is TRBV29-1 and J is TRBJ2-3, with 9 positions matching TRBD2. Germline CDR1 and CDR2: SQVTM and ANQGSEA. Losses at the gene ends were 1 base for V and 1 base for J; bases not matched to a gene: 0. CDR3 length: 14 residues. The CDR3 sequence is CSVEGTSGTDTQYF. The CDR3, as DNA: TGCAGCGTTGAAGGGACTAGCGGCACAGATACGCAGTATTTT.

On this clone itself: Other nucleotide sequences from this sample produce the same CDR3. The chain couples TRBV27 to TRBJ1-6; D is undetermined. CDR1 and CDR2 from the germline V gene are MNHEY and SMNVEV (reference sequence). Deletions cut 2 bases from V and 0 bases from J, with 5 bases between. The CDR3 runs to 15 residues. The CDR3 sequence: CASSLGSSYNSPLHF. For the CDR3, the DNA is TGTGCCAGCAGTTTAGGGAGCTCCTATAATTCACCCCTCCACTTT.

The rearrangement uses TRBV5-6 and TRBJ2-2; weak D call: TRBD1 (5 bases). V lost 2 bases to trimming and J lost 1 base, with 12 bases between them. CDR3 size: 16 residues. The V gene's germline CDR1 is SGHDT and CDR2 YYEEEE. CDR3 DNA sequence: TGTGCCAGCAGCTTTTTTAGGCAGGGGAACACCGGGGAGCTGTTTTTT. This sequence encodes CASSFFRQGNTGELFF.

CDR3 in DNA: TGCGCCAGCAGCTTCTCCGGGACAGGGGGCACCGGGGAGCTGTTTTTT. This codes for CASSFSGTGGTGELFF. The V call is TRBV5-1, the J call TRBJ2-2; 11 nucleotides match TRBD1. CDR1 is SGHRS and CDR2 is YFSETQ in the germline V gene. The CDR3 is 16 amino acids. The J segment lost 4 bases and the V segment lost 2 bases, leaving 4 bases of the junction unmatched.

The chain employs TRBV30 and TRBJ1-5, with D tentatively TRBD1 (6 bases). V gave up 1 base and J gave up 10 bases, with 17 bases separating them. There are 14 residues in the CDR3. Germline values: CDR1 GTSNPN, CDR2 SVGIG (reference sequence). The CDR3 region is CAWSGGQFGGPQHF. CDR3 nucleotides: TGTGCCTGGAGTGGTGGACAGTTCGGCGGCCCCCAGCATTTT.

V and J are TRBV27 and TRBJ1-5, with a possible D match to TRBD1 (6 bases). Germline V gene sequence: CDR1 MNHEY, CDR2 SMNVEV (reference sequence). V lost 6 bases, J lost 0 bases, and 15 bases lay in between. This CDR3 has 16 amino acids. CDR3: CASRWGGDGSNQPQHF. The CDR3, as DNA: TGTGCCAGCAGATGGGGGGGCGACGGTAGCAATCAGCCCCAGCATTTT.

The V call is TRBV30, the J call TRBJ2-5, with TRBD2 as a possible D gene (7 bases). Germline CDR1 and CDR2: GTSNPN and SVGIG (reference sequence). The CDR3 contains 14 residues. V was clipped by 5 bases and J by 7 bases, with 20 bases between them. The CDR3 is CAWGRDIQAGTQYF. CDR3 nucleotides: TGTGCCTGGGGGAGGGACATCCAGGCCGGGACCCAGTACTTC.